Listed below are T cell receptor beta chains from one sample, sequenced in a study of T cell responses to AZD1222 COVID-19 vaccine. Data came from immunoSEQ multiplex PCR; TCRdb stores just in-frame clones and leaves some out. The sample holds around 150,000 clones, 85% to 95% seen once. The material was peripheral blood, obtained on day 0 of AZD1222 vaccination. Receptors were obtained from an adult in good health. Each CDR3 is given with its conserved first and last residue. Each record gives: J gene, V gene, D gene, clone size, CDR3 DNA, CDR3 protein. The D gene is left open where the match is weak. Clone size is given for some rows only: seen once, a few or many times, or a class if the clone is expanded.

j_call: TRBJ1-3; v_call: TRBV28; d_call: NA; clone_size: NA; cdr3_nt: TGTGCCAGCAGTTCTATTTTGGGGGCCACCATATATTTT; cdr3_aa: CASSSILGATIYF
j_call: TRBJ1-6; v_call: TRBV21-1; d_call: NA; clone_size: NA; cdr3_nt: TGTGCCAGCGCTACTCCTTTGGGACAGGGTATTTCCTATAATTCACCCCTCCACTTT; cdr3_aa: CASATPLGQGISYNSPLHF
j_call: TRBJ1-4; v_call: TRBV28; d_call: NA; clone_size: NA; cdr3_nt: TGTGCCAGCGGGACGGGGTACGAAAAACTGTTTTTT; cdr3_aa: CASGTGYEKLFF
j_call: TRBJ1-1; v_call: TRBV19; d_call: NA; clone_size: NA; cdr3_nt: TGTGCCAGTAGTACACCCCCGACAGGTAATCTTTACACTGAAGCTTTCTTT; cdr3_aa: CASSTPPTGNLYTEAFF
j_call: TRBJ1-1; v_call: TRBV4-1; d_call: NA; clone_size: NA; cdr3_nt: TGCGCCAGCAGCCAACCGTCCAGGGCCACTGAAGCTTTCTTT; cdr3_aa: CASSQPSRATEAFF
j_call: TRBJ2-1; v_call: TRBV7-9; d_call: TRBD2; clone_size: NA; cdr3_nt: TGTGCCAGCAGCCCCAGACTAGCGGGAGAGGGAAGGGATGAGCAGTTCTTC; cdr3_aa: CASSPRLAGEGRDEQFF
j_call: TRBJ2-1; v_call: TRBV7-9; d_call: TRBD2; clone_size: once; cdr3_nt: TGTGCCAGCAGCACCCCTCTTGACAGCGGGGGTGGCGATGAGCAGTTCTTC; cdr3_aa: CASSTPLDSGGGDEQFF
j_call: TRBJ1-2; v_call: TRBV14; d_call: TRBD1; clone_size: NA; cdr3_nt: TGTGCCAGCAGCCAAGAACAGGGGGCATTTTATGGCTACACCTTC; cdr3_aa: CASSQEQGAFYGYTF
j_call: TRBJ2-7; v_call: TRBV5-1; d_call: NA; clone_size: NA; cdr3_nt: TGCGCCAGCAGCTCCGACACCACTGCCGAGCAGTACTTC; cdr3_aa: CASSSDTTAEQYF
j_call: TRBJ2-1; v_call: TRBV7-8; d_call: NA; clone_size: NA; cdr3_nt: TGTGCCAGCAGCTTACGGCTCGGCAATGAGCAGTTCTTC; cdr3_aa: CASSLRLGNEQFF
j_call: TRBJ2-5; v_call: TRBV28; d_call: TRBD1; clone_size: NA; cdr3_nt: TGTGCCAGCAGGCCTCAGGGGGCGAAAGAGACCCAGTACTTC; cdr3_aa: CASRPQGAKETQYF
j_call: TRBJ1-2; v_call: TRBV7-2; d_call: TRBD1; clone_size: NA; cdr3_nt: TGTGCCAGCAGCCCACCTGGGACAGCTAACTATGGCTACACCTTC; cdr3_aa: CASSPPGTANYGYTF
j_call: TRBJ2-1; v_call: TRBV28; d_call: TRBD1; clone_size: NA; cdr3_nt: TGTGCCAGCAGTTTCCCCCACAGGGGGCAAAATGAGCAGTTCTTC; cdr3_aa: CASSFPHRGQNEQFF
j_call: TRBJ2-1; v_call: TRBV3-1/TRBV3-2; d_call: TRBD2; clone_size: NA; cdr3_nt: TGTGCCAGCAGCCTCGGACTAGAGTACAATGAGCAGTTCTTC; cdr3_aa: CASSLGLEYNEQFF
j_call: TRBJ2-1; v_call: TRBV7-9; d_call: TRBD1; clone_size: NA; cdr3_nt: TGTGCCAGCAGCTTTGGACAGGGACTTGCTACGCGACATGAGCAGTTCTTC; cdr3_aa: CASSFGQGLATRHEQFF
j_call: TRBJ1-5; v_call: TRBV12-3/TRBV12-4; d_call: TRBD1; clone_size: NA; cdr3_nt: TGTGCCAGCAGGACAGGGTATCAGCCCCAGCATTTT; cdr3_aa: CASRTGYQPQHF
j_call: TRBJ1-2; v_call: TRBV29-1; d_call: NA; clone_size: NA; cdr3_nt: TGCAGCGTTGACAGGGCCTATGGCTACACCTTC; cdr3_aa: CSVDRAYGYTF
j_call: TRBJ2-7; v_call: TRBV3-1/TRBV3-2; d_call: NA; clone_size: NA; cdr3_nt: TGTGCCAGCAGCCAAAGAACGGGCGAGCAGTACTTC; cdr3_aa: CASSQRTGEQYF
j_call: TRBJ2-3; v_call: TRBV18; d_call: NA; clone_size: NA; cdr3_nt: TGTGCCAGCTCACCACTGGGAAGACGCACAGATACGCAGTATTTT; cdr3_aa: CASSPLGRRTDTQYF
j_call: TRBJ1-5; v_call: TRBV28; d_call: NA; clone_size: NA; cdr3_nt: TGTGCCAGCAGTTTATTGTCAGCGTATAGCAATCAGCCCCAGCATTTT; cdr3_aa: CASSLLSAYSNQPQHF
j_call: TRBJ2-1; v_call: TRBV5-5; d_call: NA; clone_size: NA; cdr3_nt: TGTGCCAGCAGCATCCTACGGCATGAGCAGTTCTTC; cdr3_aa: CASSILRHEQFF
j_call: TRBJ2-5; v_call: TRBV7-9; d_call: NA; clone_size: NA; cdr3_nt: TGTGCCAGCAGCTCCACAGGGGGGGACCAGTACTTC; cdr3_aa: CASSSTGGDQYF
j_call: TRBJ2-7; v_call: TRBV7-9; d_call: NA; clone_size: NA; cdr3_nt: TGTGCCAGCAGCCCAAGGACAGCCTCAGGGGAGCAGTACTTC; cdr3_aa: CASSPRTASGEQYF
j_call: TRBJ2-1; v_call: TRBV29-1; d_call: NA; clone_size: NA; cdr3_nt: TGCAGCGTTGAAGGCGGTTACAATGAGCAGTTCTTC; cdr3_aa: CSVEGGYNEQFF
j_call: TRBJ2-1; v_call: TRBV27; d_call: NA; clone_size: NA; cdr3_nt: TGTGCCAGTAACCGGAGGGGGGCCTACAATGAGCAGTTCTTC; cdr3_aa: CASNRRGAYNEQFF
j_call: TRBJ2-1; v_call: TRBV19; d_call: TRBD2; clone_size: NA; cdr3_nt: TGTGCCAGTAGTATAAAGGGACTCGCGAGCGGGAGGGCCTGGAGGGATGAGCAGTTCTTC; cdr3_aa: CASSIKGLASGRAWRDEQFF
j_call: TRBJ1-1; v_call: TRBV15; d_call: NA; clone_size: NA; cdr3_nt: TGTGCCACCAGCAGAGGGGTCAGCAACACTGAAGCTTTCTTT; cdr3_aa: CATSRGVSNTEAFF
j_call: TRBJ1-1; v_call: TRBV20-1; d_call: NA; clone_size: NA; cdr3_nt: TGCAGTGCTAGTCCCGCCGACGCTGAAGCTTTCTTT; cdr3_aa: CSASPADAEAFF
j_call: TRBJ1-1; v_call: TRBV30; d_call: NA; clone_size: NA; cdr3_nt: TGTGCCTGGAGTGTACAACAGAACACTGAAGCTTTCTTT; cdr3_aa: CAWSVQQNTEAFF